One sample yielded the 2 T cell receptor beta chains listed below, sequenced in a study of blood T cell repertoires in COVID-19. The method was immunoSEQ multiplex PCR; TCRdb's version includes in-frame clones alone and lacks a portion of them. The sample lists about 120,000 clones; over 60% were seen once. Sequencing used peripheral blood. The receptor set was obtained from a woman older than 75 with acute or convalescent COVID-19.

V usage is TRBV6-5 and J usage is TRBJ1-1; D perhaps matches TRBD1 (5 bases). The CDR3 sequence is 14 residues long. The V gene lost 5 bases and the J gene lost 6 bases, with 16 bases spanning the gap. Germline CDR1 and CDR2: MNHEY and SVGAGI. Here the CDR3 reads CASSNDRQYSEAFF. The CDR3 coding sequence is TGTGCCAGCAGTAATGACAGACAGTACTCTGAAGCTTTCTTT.

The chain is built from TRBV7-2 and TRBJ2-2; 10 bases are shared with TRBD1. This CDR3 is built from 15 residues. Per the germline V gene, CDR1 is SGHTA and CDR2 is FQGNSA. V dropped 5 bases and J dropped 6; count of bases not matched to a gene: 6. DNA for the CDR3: TGTGCCAGCAGCATTACGGGGACAGGGGCCGGGGAGCTGTTTTTT. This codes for CASSITGTGAGELFF.